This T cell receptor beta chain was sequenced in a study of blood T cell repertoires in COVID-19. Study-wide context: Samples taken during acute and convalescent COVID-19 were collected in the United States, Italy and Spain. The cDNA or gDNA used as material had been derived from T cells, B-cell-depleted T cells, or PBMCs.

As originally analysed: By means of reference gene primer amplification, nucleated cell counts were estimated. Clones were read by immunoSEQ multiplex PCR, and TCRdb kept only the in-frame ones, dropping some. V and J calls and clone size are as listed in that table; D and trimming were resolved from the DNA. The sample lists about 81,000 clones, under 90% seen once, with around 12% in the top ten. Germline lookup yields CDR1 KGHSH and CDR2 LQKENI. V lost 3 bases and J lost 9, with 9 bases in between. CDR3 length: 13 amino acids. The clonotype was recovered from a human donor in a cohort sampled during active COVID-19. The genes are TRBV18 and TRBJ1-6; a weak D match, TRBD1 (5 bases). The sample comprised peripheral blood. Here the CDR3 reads CASSPGTSSPLHF. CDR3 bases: TGTGCCAGCTCACCCGGGACTTCTTCACCCCTCCACTTT.